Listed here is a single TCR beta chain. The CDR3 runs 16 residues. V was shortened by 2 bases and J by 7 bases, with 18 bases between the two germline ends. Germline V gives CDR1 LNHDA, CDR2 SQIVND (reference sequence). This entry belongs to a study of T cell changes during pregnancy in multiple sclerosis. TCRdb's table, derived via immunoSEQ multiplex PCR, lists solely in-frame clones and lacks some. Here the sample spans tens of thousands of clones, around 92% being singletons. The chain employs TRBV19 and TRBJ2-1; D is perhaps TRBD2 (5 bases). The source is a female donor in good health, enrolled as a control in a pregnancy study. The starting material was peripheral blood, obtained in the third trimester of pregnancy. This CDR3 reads CASSIRPPYSGNEQFF. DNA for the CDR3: TGTGCCAGTAGTATAAGGCCACCATATTCGGGGAATGAGCAGTTCTTC.